This T cell receptor (beta chain) was sequenced for a study of Ad26.COV2.S vaccination and SARS-CoV-2 variants (dated by TCRdb to about 2021). In terms of the full investigation: Donors in the vaccine arm were drawn from COV1001, a phase I-IIa trial of Ad26.COV2.S in healthy adults that was multicentre, randomized, double-blind and placebo-controlled. Ad26.COV2.S was given intramuscularly at 5x10^10 or 1x10^11 viral particles, as a single shot or as two shots 56 days apart. Sequencing of the TCRbeta repertoire served to evaluate the specificity and breadth of SARS-CoV-2-reactive T cell receptors following Ad26.COV2.S vaccination. The TCR-sequenced set comprised approximately 32 samples: approximately 19 Ad26.COV2.S vaccine recipients, 5 placebo recipients and 8 SARS-CoV-2 convalescent individuals. Trial participants were randomized into five groups of five: low-dose or high-dose Ad26.COV2.S given once or twice, or placebo on both occasions. Investigators remained blinded to trial group allocation during experiments and outcome assessment.

The treatment or condition label, as the study defines it: roughly 20 received Ad26.COV2.S at low or high dose, single or two shots; roughly five received placebo; per-sample allocation not given. Repertoires of vaccine and placebo recipients were sequenced from samples collected on day 63 after the first injection. In Cohort 1b, roughly 25 adults aged 18-55 years were enrolled at a single site in Boston, USA, between 29 July and 7 August 2020. Ad26.COV2.S was a replication-incompetent adenovirus type 26 vector expressing a prefusion-stabilized SARS-CoV-2 spike protein from the original Wuhan strain. Here is what the overall study found, with its caveats: Non-spike TCR breadth was comparable between vaccine and placebo recipients, consistent with the vaccine containing only spike. Higher spike-specific TCR breadth was observed in Ad26.COV2.S recipients than in placebo recipients (P = 0.0014). After vaccination, spike-specific CD8+ and CD4+ T cell responses were reported to show substantial breadth. It was noted by the authors that total T cell responses may have been underestimated by the TCR breadth and depth analyses. Comparing responses between vaccine doses or regimens was not something the study was powered to do.

The immunoSEQ Assay was used to sequence TCRbeta CDR3 regions. After extraction, genomic DNA underwent amplification by bias-controlled multiplex PCR, followed by high-throughput sequencing. In the paper's pipeline: Collapsing and filtering of sequences were performed to quantify the absolute abundance of each unique TCRbeta CDR3 region. T cell fraction was estimated by normalizing TCRbeta template counts to usable DNA, with usable DNA measured through amplification of reference genes found in all nucleated cells. Repertoire TCRs were annotated as SARS-CoV-2-specific when V gene, CDR3 amino acid sequence and J gene were exactly matched to a known reactive TCR set. MIRA supplied the reference SARS-CoV-2 TCR set, which was filtered for enrichment in COVID-19-positive ImmuneCODE repertoires so that public or cross-reactive TCRs were removed. Using the MIRA antigens, annotated TCRs were further analysed by specific ORF or by position within an ORF. Breadth was defined as the number of annotated unique rearrangements divided by the total number of unique productive rearrangements, and depth was defined as the summed frequency of the annotated unique rearrangements. Group comparisons of TCR breadth used two-sided Wilcoxon rank-sum tests. TCRdb re-hosts the immuneACCESS table, in-frame sequences only. Its copies lack some clones; in the studies checked, an unresolved V gene accounts for under half of them, and the cause for the rest is not known. The V and J calls and clone size come from that table; D and trimming were worked out from the DNA. This sample is represented by approximately 480,000 clones; roughly nine tenths of them were singletons. The biggest ten clones account for 9.5% to 15% of the sample.

At the junction V is shortened by 1 base and J by 6 bases, with 16 bases in between. CDR1 and CDR2, per the germline V gene (reference sequence), are LNHDA and SQIVND. Measured from the cysteine to the phenylalanine, the CDR3 is 16 residues long. Kept here is only the CDR3 DNA, which spans 48 bases and is read in frame from base 1. Regarding this clone: The clone's antigen remains unknown. No clone much larger than this one lies a single base away; base qualities are absent.

This receptor was obtained from a person aged 18-65 years who received the Ad26.COV2.S COVID-19 vaccine or a placebo. Recombination linked TRBV19 to TRBJ1-5; tentative D gene TRBD1, with 5 bases matching. Source: peripheral blood, taken in a trial of Ad26.COV2.S vaccine versus placebo. The sequenced DNA is TGTGCCAGTAGTATAGCGGCAGGGAGTCTAGGTCAGCCCCAGCATTTT. The resulting protein is CASSIAAGSLGQPQHF. The entire variable domain, with the stretches around the CDR3 drawn from the reference TRBV19 and TRBJ1-5 proteins, is DGGITQSPKYLFRKEGQNVTLSCEQNLNHDAMYWYRQDPGQGLRLIYYSQIVNDFQKGDIAEGYSVSREKKESFPLTVTSAQKNPTAFYLCASSIAAGSLGQPQHFGDGTRLSIL.